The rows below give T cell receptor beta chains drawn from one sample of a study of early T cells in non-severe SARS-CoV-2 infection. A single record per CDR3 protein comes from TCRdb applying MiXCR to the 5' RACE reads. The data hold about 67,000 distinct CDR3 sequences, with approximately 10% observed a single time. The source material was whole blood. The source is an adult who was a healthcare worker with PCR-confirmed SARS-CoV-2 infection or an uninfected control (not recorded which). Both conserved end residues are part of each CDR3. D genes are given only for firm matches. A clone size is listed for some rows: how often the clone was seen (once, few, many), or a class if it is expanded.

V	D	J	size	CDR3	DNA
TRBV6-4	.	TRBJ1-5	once	CASSPTVNQPQHF	TGTGCCAGCAGTCCCACGGTGAATCAGCCCCAGCATTTT
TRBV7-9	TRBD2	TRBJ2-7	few	CASSPKAGGTYEQYF	TGTGCCAGCAGCCCTAAAGCGGGAGGGACGTACGAGCAGTACTTC
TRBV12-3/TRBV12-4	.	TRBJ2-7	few	CASSLGQTYEQYF	TGTGCCAGCAGTCTTGGACAGACCTACGAGCAGTACTTC
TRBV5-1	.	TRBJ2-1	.	CASSLNTDRRNEQFF	TGCGCCAGCAGCTTGAACACTGACCGAAGGAATGAGCAGTTCTTC
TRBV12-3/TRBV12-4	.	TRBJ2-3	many	CASSFFPGSTDTQYF	TGTGCCAGCAGTTTTTTCCCGGGTAGCACAGATACGCAGTATTTT
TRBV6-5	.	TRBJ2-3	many	CASSWTHLTDTQYF	TGTGCCAGCAGTTGGACACATCTCACAGATACGCAGTATTTT
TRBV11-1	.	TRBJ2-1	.	CASSLREIYNEQFF	TGTGCCAGCAGCTTAAGGGAGATTTACAATGAGCAGTTCTTC
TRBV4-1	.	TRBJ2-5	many	CASSPASGQTQYF	TGCGCCAGCAGCCCGGCAAGCGGGCAGACCCAGTACTTC
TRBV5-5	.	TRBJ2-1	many	CASSLAVNEQFF	TGTGCCAGCAGCTTGGCCGTCAATGAGCAGTTCTTC
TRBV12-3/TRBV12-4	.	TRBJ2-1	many	CASSPGRRDEQFF	TGTGCCAGCAGTCCGGGGCGAAGGGATGAGCAGTTCTTC
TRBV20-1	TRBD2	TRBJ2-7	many	CSARPAGVHEQYF	TGCAGTGCTAGACCAGCGGGAGTACACGAGCAGTACTTC
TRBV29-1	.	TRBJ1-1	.	CSVAGAGTEAFF	TGCAGCGTTGCGGGGGCGGGCACTGAAGCTTTCTTT
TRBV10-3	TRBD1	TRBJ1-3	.	CAISEWTSGGAGTIYF	TGTGCCATCAGTGAATGGACCTCAGGGGGCGCAGGCACCATATATTTT
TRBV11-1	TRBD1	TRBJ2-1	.	CASSIRQGGGEQFF	TGTGCCAGCAGCATAAGACAGGGGGGAGGTGAGCAGTTCTTC
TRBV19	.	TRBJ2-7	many	CASSISRDALEQYF	TGTGCCAGTAGTATATCGCGGGACGCCTTAGAGCAGTACTTC
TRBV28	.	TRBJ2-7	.	CASSPRGVTSYEQYF	TGTGCCAGCAGTCCCCGCGGGGTGACCTCCTACGAGCAGTACTTC
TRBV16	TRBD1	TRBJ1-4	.	CASSLEAGRGYEKLFF	TGTGCCAGCAGCCTCGAAGCGGGCAGGGGGTATGAAAAACTGTTTTTT
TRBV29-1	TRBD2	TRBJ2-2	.	CSVEGGGTRASGELFF	TGCAGCGTTGAGGGCGGGGGAACGAGGGCGTCCGGGGAGCTGTTTTTT
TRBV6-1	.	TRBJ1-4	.	CASSGSLLAAGVPTNEKLFF	TGTGCCAGCAGTGGAAGCCTTCTTGCAGCGGGCGTTCCAACTAATGAAAAACTGTTTTTT
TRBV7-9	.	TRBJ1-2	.	CASSLETYGYTF	TGTGCCAGCAGCTTGGAGACCTATGGCTACACCTTC
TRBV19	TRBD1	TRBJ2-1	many	CASSMTGGVRTYNEQFF	TGTGCCAGTAGTATGACAGGGGGCGTTCGGACCTACAATGAGCAGTTCTTC
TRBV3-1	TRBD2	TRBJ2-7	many	CASSQTGGEQYF	TGTGCCAGCAGCCAGACGGGGGGCGAGCAGTACTTC
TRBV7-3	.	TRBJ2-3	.	CASSLTGGPDTQYF	TGTGCCAGCAGCTTAACCGGGGGGCCAGATACGCAGTATTTT
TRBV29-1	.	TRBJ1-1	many	CSVLPPPPNTEAFF	TGCAGCGTCCTCCCCCCCCCACCGAACACTGAAGCTTTCTTT
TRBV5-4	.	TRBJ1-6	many	CASRRDLLDSPLHF	TGTGCCAGCCGGCGGGACCTCTTAGATTCACCCCTCCACTTT
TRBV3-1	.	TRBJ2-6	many	CASSRKTVTSGANVLTF	TGTGCCAGCAGCCGGAAGACGGTGACCTCTGGGGCCAACGTCCTGACTTTC
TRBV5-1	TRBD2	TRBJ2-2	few	CASSREGASGELFF	TGCGCCAGCTCACGGGAGGGAGCATCCGGGGAGCTGTTTTTT
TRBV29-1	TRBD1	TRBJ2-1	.	CSVWTGGRYNEQFF	TGCAGCGTCTGGACAGGGGGAAGGTACAATGAGCAGTTCTTC
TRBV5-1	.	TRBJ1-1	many	CASSLEVRMNTEAFF	TGCGCCAGCAGCTTGGAGGTCAGGATGAACACTGAAGCTTTCTTT
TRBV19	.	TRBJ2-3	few	CASSSRGRVSDTQFF	TGTGCCAGTAGTAGCCGGGGCCGCGTTTCAGATACGCAGTTTTTT
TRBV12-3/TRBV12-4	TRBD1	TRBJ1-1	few	CASSAGTANTEAFF	TGTGCCAGCAGTGCCGGGACAGCCAACACTGAAGCTTTCTTT
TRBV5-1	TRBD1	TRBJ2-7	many	CASSPGTAFGNEQYF	TGCGCCAGCAGCCCCGGGACAGCCTTTGGTAACGAGCAGTACTTC
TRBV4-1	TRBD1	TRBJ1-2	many	CASSPNPGQDIYGYTF	TGCGCCAGCAGTCCAAATCCGGGACAGGATATTTATGGCTACACCTTC
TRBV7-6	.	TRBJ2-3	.	CASSPRVGLDTQYF	TGTGCCAGCAGCCCCCGAGTAGGACTGGATACGCAGTATTTT
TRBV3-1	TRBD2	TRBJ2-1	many	CASHRGGRSSYNEQFF	TGTGCCAGCCACCGGGGCGGGAGGTCCTCCTACAATGAGCAGTTCTTC
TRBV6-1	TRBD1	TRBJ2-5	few	CASIQGESPTQETQYF	TGTGCCAGCATCCAGGGGGAGAGCCCCACACAAGAGACCCAGTACTTC
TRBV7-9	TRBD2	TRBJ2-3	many	CASSRMGGFTDTQYF	TGTGCCAGCAGCCGGATGGGAGGGTTCACAGATACGCAGTATTTT
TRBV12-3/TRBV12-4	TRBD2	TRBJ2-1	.	CASSSRLGLAGMFEQFF	TGTGCCAGCAGTTCCCGGCTGGGACTAGCGGGAATGTTTGAGCAGTTCTTC
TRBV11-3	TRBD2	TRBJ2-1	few	CARGSREVNEQFF	TGTGCCAGAGGGTCTCGGGAGGTCAATGAGCAGTTCTTC
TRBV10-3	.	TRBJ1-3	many	CAIRDSTNRVLSGNTIYF	TGTGCCATCAGAGATTCTACGAACAGGGTTTTATCTGGAAACACCATATATTTT
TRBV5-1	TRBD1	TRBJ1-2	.	CASSREGGNGYTF	TGCGCCAGCAGCAGGGAAGGGGGCAATGGCTACACCTTC
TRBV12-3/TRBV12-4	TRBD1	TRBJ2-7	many	CASSKHRGLTYEQYF	TGTGCCAGCAGTAAACACAGGGGGCTGACCTACGAGCAGTACTTC
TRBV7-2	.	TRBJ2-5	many	CASSLLLGKETQYF	TGTGCCAGCAGCTTACTTCTGGGGAAAGAGACCCAGTACTTC
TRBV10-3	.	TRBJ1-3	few	CAIQTLSSGNTIYF	TGTGCCATCCAAACATTGAGCTCTGGAAACACCATATATTTT
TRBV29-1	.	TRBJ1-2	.	CSVEVPGRGYGYTF	TGCAGCGTTGAAGTTCCCGGTAGGGGATATGGCTACACCTTC